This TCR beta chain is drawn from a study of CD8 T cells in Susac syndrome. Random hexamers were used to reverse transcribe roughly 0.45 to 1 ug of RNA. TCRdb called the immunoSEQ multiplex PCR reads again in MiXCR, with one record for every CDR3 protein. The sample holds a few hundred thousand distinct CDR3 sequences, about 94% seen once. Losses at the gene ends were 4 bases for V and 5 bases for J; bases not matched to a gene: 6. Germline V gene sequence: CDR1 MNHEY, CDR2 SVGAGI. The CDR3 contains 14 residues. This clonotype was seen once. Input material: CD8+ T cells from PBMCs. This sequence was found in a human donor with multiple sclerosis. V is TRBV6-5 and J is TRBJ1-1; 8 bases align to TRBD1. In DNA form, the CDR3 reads TGTGCCAGCAGTTCAGGGGGCGCAGGGACTGAAGCTTTCTTT. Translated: CASSSGGAGTEAFF.